Described below is a single TCR beta chain sequence and its context. The germline V gene encodes CDR1 LNHNV and CDR2 YYDKDF (reference sequence). The CDR3 consists of 15 residues. With 1 base removed from V and 6 bases from J, the gap between germline ends came to 14 bases. The sample originates from a study of blood T cell repertoires in COVID-19. Study summary: Acute and convalescent COVID-19 samples came from the United States, Italy and Spain. PBMCs, B-cell-depleted T cells, or T cells were the source of the cDNA or gDNA that made up the material.

Authors' analysis steps: Using reference gene primer amplification, nucleated cell counts were estimated. The table came from immunoSEQ multiplex PCR; TCRdb's copy has only in-frame clones and leaves some out. The V and J calls and clone size come from that table; D and trimming were worked out from the DNA. The table shows around 140,000 clones, with roughly three quarters occurring only once. The clonotype was recovered from a woman aged 60-75 years with acute or convalescent COVID-19. The sequenced sample was peripheral blood. The chain carries TRBV15 and TRBJ2-3, with D maybe TRBD1 (5 bases). CDR3 sequence reads: CATSRGQQGRDTQYF. CDR3 DNA sequence: TGTGCCACCAGCAGAGGGCAGCAGGGTCGGGATACGCAGTATTTT.